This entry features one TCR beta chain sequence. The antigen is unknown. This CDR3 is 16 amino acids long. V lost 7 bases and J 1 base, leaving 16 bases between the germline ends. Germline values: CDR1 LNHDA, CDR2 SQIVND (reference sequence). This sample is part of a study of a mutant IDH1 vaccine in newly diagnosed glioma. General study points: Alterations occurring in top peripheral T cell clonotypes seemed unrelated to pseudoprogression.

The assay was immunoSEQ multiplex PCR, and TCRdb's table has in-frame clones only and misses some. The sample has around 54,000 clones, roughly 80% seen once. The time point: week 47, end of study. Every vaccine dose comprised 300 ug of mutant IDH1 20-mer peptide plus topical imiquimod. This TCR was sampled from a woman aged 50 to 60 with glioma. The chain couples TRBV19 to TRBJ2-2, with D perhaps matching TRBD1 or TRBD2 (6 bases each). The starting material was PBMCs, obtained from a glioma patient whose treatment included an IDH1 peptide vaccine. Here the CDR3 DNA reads TGTGCCAGTACCGAAGGGGGGCGGCTGAACACCGGGGAGCTGTTTTTT. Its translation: CASTEGGRLNTGELFF.